These 28 T cell receptor beta chains came from one sample sequenced in a study of blood T cell repertoires in COVID-19. Produced via immunoSEQ multiplex PCR; TCRdb's table is partial and in-frame only. The profile shows 400,000 or so clones, approximately 90% of them singletons. The source material was peripheral blood. The receptors originated from a man between 18 and 35 years old with COVID-19, enrolled during active disease.

The chain employs TRBV2 and TRBJ2-6, with TRBD1 matching 7 bases. The CDR3 totals 17 residues. J gave up 0 bases and V 5 bases, and 7 bases lay outside the gene matches. In germline, CDR1 is SNHLY, CDR2 FYNNEI. The CDR3 spells CASSPTGTNSGANVLTF. Here the CDR3 DNA reads TGTGCCAGCAGTCCGACAGGGACCAACTCTGGGGCCAACGTCCTGACTTTC.

This clone was recorded once. The V gene is TRBV2, the J gene TRBJ1-4; D unresolved. This CDR3 contains 16 residues. Germline V lookup: CDR1 SNHLY, CDR2 FYNNEI. Deletions cut 0 bases from V and 5 bases from J, with 13 bases between. CDR3 sequence (DNA): TGTGCCAGCAGTGAAGCAAGGAGCGGGCCAAATGAAAAACTGTTTTTT. Its translation is CASSEARSGPNEKLFF.

The V and J genes are TRBV4-2 and TRBJ1-2; 9 bases align to TRBD1. The CDR3 has 15 residues. Germline trimming cut 2 bases from V and 9 bases from J; bases unmatched to any gene: 10. The germline V gene has CDR1 LGHNA and CDR2 YNFKEQ. CDR3 coding DNA: TGTGCCAGCAGCCAACCCGGACAGGGGCTGGGTCGCTACACCTTC. Translating it yields CASSQPGQGLGRYTF.

The V call is TRBV24-1, the J call TRBJ1-5, with a tentative D call TRBD1 (5 bases). Germline CDR1 and CDR2: KGHDR and SFDVKD. Trimming took 3 bases from V and 2 from J, leaving 13 bases between them. The CDR3 has 16 amino acids. The CDR3 DNA is TGTGCCACCAGTGATCGGGGGAATAGGGGCAATCAGCCCCAGCATTTT. Its protein is CATSDRGNRGNQPQHF.

The rearrangement uses TRBV25-1 and TRBJ2-1; D is perhaps TRBD2 (6 bases). Germline-derived CDR1 and CDR2 are MGHDK and SYGVNS. Deletions cut 3 bases from V and 0 bases from J, with 15 bases between. CDR3 length: 17 residues. The CDR3 nucleotides are TGTGCCAGCAGTGAGTCGGAGGGCCGCAGCTCCTACAATGAGCAGTTCTTC. This sequence encodes CASSESEGRSSYNEQFF.

This chain uses TRBV10-3 with TRBJ2-7; 13 bases are a match to TRBD2. CDR1 is ENHRY, CDR2 SYGVKD, per germline. Unmatched junction bases numbered 8, after V lost 5 bases and J lost 1 base. This CDR3 has 17 amino acids. CDR3: CAISPGLAGPRSYEQYF. CDR3 sequence (DNA): TGTGCCATCAGTCCGGGACTAGCGGGGCCGCGATCCTACGAGCAGTACTTC.

The rearrangement joins TRBV25-1 to TRBJ2-3; 7 bases are shared with TRBD1. The CDR3 sequence is 16 residues long. Losses at the gene ends were 3 bases for V and 8 bases for J; bases not matched to a gene: 14. CDR1 MGHDK and CDR2 SYGVNS come from the germline V gene. This CDR3 reads CASSEGTGAVVGTQYF. The CDR3, as DNA: TGTGCCAGCAGTGAGGGAACAGGGGCCGTAGTGGGTACGCAGTATTTT.

The rearrangement links TRBV30 to TRBJ1-2; 8 positions match TRBD1. Germline lookup yields CDR1 GTSNPN and CDR2 SVGIG (reference sequence). CDR3 length: 13 amino acids. V lost 2 bases, J lost 7 bases, and 6 bases stayed unmatched. The CDR3 reads CAWSTGQGGGYTF. CDR3 DNA sequence: TGTGCCTGGAGTACCGGACAGGGCGGTGGCTACACCTTC.

This chain uses TRBV7-8 with TRBJ2-3; 9 nucleotides match TRBD2. In germline, CDR1 is SGHVS, CDR2 FQNEAQ. CDR3 length: 16 amino acids. Germline trimming cut 1 base from V and 4 bases from J; bases unmatched to any gene: 6. The CDR3 loop reads CASSLVPSGTADTQYF. The CDR3 nucleotides are TGTGCCAGCAGCTTAGTTCCTAGCGGGACGGCAGATACGCAGTATTTT.

This clone was observed a single time. This chain links TRBV7-8 with TRBJ1-2; 9 bases match TRBD1. Trimming took 2 bases from V and 5 from J; bases not matched to a gene: 12. Germline values: CDR1 SGHVS, CDR2 FQNEAQ. CDR3 length equals 17 residues. CDR3 in amino acids: CASSLPGTGYTLYGYTF. The CDR3 bases are TGTGCCAGCAGCTTACCCGGGACAGGGTACACTCTATATGGCTACACCTTC.

This chain links TRBV7-9 with TRBJ2-2; 8 nucleotides agree with TRBD2. Per the germline V gene, CDR1 is SEHNR and CDR2 is FQNEAQ (reference sequence). The CDR3 totals 15 residues. Losses at the gene ends were 6 bases for V and 4 bases for J; bases not matched to a gene: 7. The CDR3 sequence: CASRKAGEITGELFF. The CDR3 DNA sequence: TGTGCCAGCAGGAAAGCGGGAGAAATCACCGGGGAGCTGTTTTTT. Full variable domain (outside the CDR3, taken from reference TRBV7-9 and TRBJ2-2): DTGVSQNPRHKITKRGQNVTFRCDPISEHNRLYWYRQTLGQGPEFLTYFQNEAQLEKSRLLSDRFSAERPKGSFSTLEIQRTEQGDSAMYLCASRKAGEITGELFFGEGSRLTVL.

The rearrangement links TRBV30 to TRBJ2-1, with 7 positions matching TRBD2. Germline V CDR1 and CDR2: GTSNPN, SVGIG (reference sequence). The CDR3 contains 13 residues. The V and J ends lost 4 bases and 3 bases, in that order; junction bases with no gene match: 3. In DNA form, the CDR3 reads TGTGCCTGGAACGCGGGAGTCTACAATGAGCAGTTCTTC. Translating gives CAWNAGVYNEQFF.

This chain joins TRBV3-1 (or the pseudogene TRBV3-2) and TRBJ2-1; TRBD2 aligns across 8 bases. The V segment lost 6 bases and the J segment 8 bases; nucleotides outside the gene matches: 6. The germline V gene has CDR1 LGHDT and CDR2 YNNKEL (reference sequence). The CDR3 length is 13 residues. In DNA form, the CDR3 reads TGTGCCAGCAGTGCGGGGGGTCTCCATGAGCAGTTCTTC. It is translated as CASSAGGLHEQFF.

The rearrangement joins TRBV4-1 to TRBJ2-3; D not resolved. Deletions cut 8 bases from V and 2 bases from J, with 11 bases between. This CDR3 has 13 amino acids. Germline CDR1 MGHRA, CDR2 YSYEKL. The CDR3 loop reads CASSNSFTDTQYF. The CDR3 nucleotides are TGCGCCAGCTCTAATAGTTTCACAGATACGCAGTATTTT.

CDR3 bases: TGTGCCAGCAGCTTAGGGGGGCCCACAGATACGCAGTATTTT. This sequence encodes CASSLGGPTDTQYF. This chain links TRBV11-2 with TRBJ2-3; a weak D match, TRBD1 (6 bases). This CDR3 comprises 14 residues. V was pared by 1 base and J by 2 bases, with 7 bases between. Germline V lookup: CDR1 SGHAT, CDR2 FQNNGV.

This chain uses TRBV4-1 with TRBJ2-1; 10 bases fit TRBD2. CDR1 and CDR2 from the germline V gene are MGHRA and YSYEKL. V dropped 6 bases and J dropped 4; count of bases not matched to a gene: 9. This CDR3 spans 16 amino acids. CDR3 region: CASRFASGGSYNEQFF. Here the CDR3 DNA reads TGCGCCAGCAGATTCGCTAGCGGGGGATCATACAATGAGCAGTTCTTC.

This clone was counted a few times. The V gene is TRBV5-4, the J gene TRBJ1-2; a weak D match, TRBD1 (6 bases). Trimming stripped 4 bases from V and 8 bases from J, with 18 bases between. Germline CDR1 is SGHNT and CDR2 is YYREEE (reference sequence). The CDR3 extends over 14 amino acids. As DNA, the CDR3 is TGTGCCAGCAGCCCGGACAGACCGGCAACCGGCTACACCTTC. This translates into CASSPDRPATGYTF. Drawing the rest from reference TRBV5-4 and TRBJ1-2, the complete variable domain is ETGVTQSPTHLIKTRGQQVTLRCSSQSGHNTVSWYQQALGQGPQFIFQYYREEENGRGNFPPRFSGLQFPNYSSELNVNALELDDSALYLCASSPDRPATGYTFGSGTRLTVV.

The chain employs TRBV2 and TRBJ1-3; TRBD1 aligns across 9 bases. With 5 bases clipped from V and 4 bases from J, the junction kept 6 bases outside the gene matches. Germline V gene sequence: CDR1 SNHLY, CDR2 FYNNEI. CDR3 size: 15 residues. CDR3 nucleotide sequence: TGTGCCAGCAGTACTCGACAGGGGGTAGGAAACACCATATATTTT. It is translated as CASSTRQGVGNTIYF.

As to this clone: Other DNA sequences in the same sample also yield this CDR3. This chain uses TRBV18 with TRBJ2-5; D may be TRBD2 (6 bases). Germline V gene sequence: CDR1 KGHSH, CDR2 LQKENI. The CDR3 is 13 residues long. V was shortened by 3 bases and J by 5 bases, with 10 bases between the two germline ends. CDR3 nucleotide sequence: TGTGCCAGCTCACCGGGACTTAAGGAGACCCAGTACTTC. Its protein is CASSPGLKETQYF.

This chain joins TRBV19 and TRBJ2-3; TRBD1 matches at 7 bases. Germline values: CDR1 LNHDA, CDR2 SQIVND (reference sequence). There are 16 residues in the CDR3. V trimming: 1 base; J trimming: 1 base; junction bases outside the gene matches: 5. CDR3 nucleotide sequence: TGTGCCAGTAGTATAGCCGGGACAGTCGGCACAGATACGCAGTATTTT. Its translation: CASSIAGTVGTDTQYF.

The chain uses TRBV19 and TRBJ2-1, with D uncertain. Trimming removed 2 bases from V and 5 bases from J, with 7 bases in between. CDR3 length: 13 amino acids. Germline CDR1 reads LNHDA; CDR2 reads SQIVND (reference sequence). The CDR3 is CASSILPDNEQFF. The CDR3 nucleotides read TGTGCCAGTAGTATACTACCCGACAATGAGCAGTTCTTC.

Regarding this clone: At the DNA level, this CDR3 is encoded by other sequences in the same sample as well. J is TRBJ1-1 and V is TRBV20-1, with D possibly TRBD1 on 5 matching bases. Germline V gives CDR1 DFQATT, CDR2 SNEGSKA (reference sequence). The CDR3 has 11 residues. Trimming took off 1 base at V and 5 bases at J, with 5 bases between the two ends. The CDR3 sequence: CSARGQTEAFF. CDR3 bases: TGCAGTGCTAGAGGACAGACTGAAGCTTTCTTT.

CDR3 sequence reads: CASSWRDDRNEQFF. CDR3 sequence (DNA): TGTGCCAGCAGCTGGCGAGACGACAGGAATGAGCAGTTCTTC. This chain joins TRBV5-8 and TRBJ2-1; possible D gene TRBD1, 6 bases. CDR1 SGHTS and CDR2 YDEGEE come from the germline V gene. CDR3 length: 14 residues. The V end was cut by 3 bases, the J end by 7 bases, with 14 bases between.

This chain connects TRBV3-1 (or the pseudogene TRBV3-2) to TRBJ2-7; TRBD1 matches 7 bases. V shed 4 bases and J 2 bases; nucleotides not matched to a gene: 5. CDR1 and CDR2 (germline): LGHDT, YNNKEL (reference sequence). The CDR3 spans 14 residues. The CDR3 nucleotides read TGTGCCAGCAGCCCTGGGACAGAAACCTACGAGCAGTACTTC. Its translation: CASSPGTETYEQYF.

This clone was counted a single time. The V call is TRBV19, the J call TRBJ2-6; 7 bases are shared with TRBD1. Per the germline V gene, CDR1 is LNHDA and CDR2 is SQIVND (reference sequence). V gave up 5 bases and J gave up 3 bases; unmatched junction bases: 1. The CDR3 has 14 amino acids. CDR3 loop: CASSSGGGANVLTF. In DNA form, the CDR3 reads TGTGCCAGTAGTTCAGGGGGTGGGGCCAACGTCCTGACTTTC.

The DNA of the CDR3 is TGTGCCAGTAGTAGACTAGCGGGGAGAGCTTACGAGCAGTACTTC. It codes for CASSRLAGRAYEQYF. The chain combines TRBV19 with TRBJ2-7; 11 bases match TRBD2. V gave up 4 bases and J gave up 4 bases; unmatched junction bases: 6. The CDR3 is made up of 15 amino acids. CDR1 and CDR2 (germline): LNHDA, SQIVND (reference sequence).

The V call is TRBV7-2, the J call TRBJ2-1; 12 bases agree with TRBD2. Germline lookup yields CDR1 SGHTA and CDR2 FQGNSA. Trimming removed 5 bases from V and 4 bases from J; junction bases left unmatched: 3. CDR3 length equals 15 residues. The CDR3 loop is CASSLGLAGYNEQFF. CDR3 sequence (DNA): TGTGCCAGCAGCCTCGGACTAGCGGGATACAATGAGCAGTTCTTC. The full variable domain, in which reference TRBV7-2 and TRBJ2-1 provide the parts outside the CDR3, is GAGVSQSPSNKVTEKGKDVELRCDPISGHTALYWYRQSLGQGLEFLIYFQGNSAPDKSGLPSDRFSAERTGGSVSTLTIQRTQQEDSAVYLCASSLGLAGYNEQFFGPGTRLTVL.

The chain employs TRBV5-1 and TRBJ1-4; 10 positions match TRBD1. Germline V gene sequence: CDR1 SGHRS, CDR2 YFSETQ. The CDR3 runs to 14 residues. The junction had 4 bases not matched to a gene; V was cut back by 4 bases and J by 7 bases. CDR3 DNA: TGCGCCAGCAGCGACGGGACAGGGGCTGAAAAACTGTTTTTT. This gives the protein CASSDGTGAEKLFF. Full variable domain (outside the CDR3, taken from reference TRBV5-1 and TRBJ1-4): KAGVTQTPRYLIKTRGQQVTLSCSPISGHRSVSWYQQTPGQGLQFLFEYFSETQRNKGNFPGRFSGRQFSNSRSEMNVSTLELGDSALYLCASSDGTGAEKLFFGSGTQLSVL.